These 10 T cell receptor beta chains were all obtained from the same sample, sequenced in a study of Ad26.COV2.S vaccination and SARS-CoV-2 variants. The treatment: over 15 received Ad26.COV2.S at low or high dose, single or two shots; about 5 received placebo; per-sample allocation not given. After the first vaccine or placebo injection, samples were drawn on day 63. TCRdb's table, derived via immunoSEQ multiplex PCR, lists solely in-frame clones and lacks some. The sample lists about 390,000 clones, about nine tenths seen once, with around 1.8% in the top ten. The specimen comprised peripheral blood, sampled in a trial of Ad26.COV2.S vaccine versus placebo. The receptors shown here come from a person between 18 and 59 years old who received the Ad26.COV2.S COVID-19 vaccine or a placebo.

The chain uses TRBV10-1 and TRBJ2-1; 8 bases map to TRBD1. The CDR3 runs to 16 residues. Germline V gene data show CDR1 as WNHNN and CDR2 as SYGVQD (reference sequence). Trimming took 3 bases from V and 1 from J; bases not matched to a gene: 5. The CDR3 loop reads CASSEVRTGSYNEQFF. DNA for the CDR3: TGCGCCAGCAGTGAAGTTAGGACAGGGTCCTACAATGAGCAGTTCTTC.

This sequence joins TRBV7-8 and TRBJ2-3, with D perhaps matching TRBD2 (5 bases). The CDR3 spans 17 residues. The V and J ends lost 5 bases and 1 base respectively, with 19 bases between them. Germline lookup yields CDR1 SGHVS and CDR2 FQNEAQ. The CDR3 region has the DNA TGTGCCAGCAGCCCTCGAGCGGTTGGTTATGGCACAGATACGCAGTATTTT. Translating it yields CASSPRAVGYGTDTQYF. The full variable domain, completed using reference TRBV7-8 and TRBJ2-3, is GAGVSQSPRYKVAKRGQDVALRCDPISGHVSLFWYQQALGQGPEFLTYFQNEAQLDKSGLPSDRFFAERPEGSVSTLKIQRTQQEDSAVYLCASSPRAVGYGTDTQYFGPGTRLTVL.

This clone was recorded only once. The chain employs TRBV19 and TRBJ1-1; D is uncertain. Between the trimmed V and J ends, which lost 7 bases and 0 bases, there was a span of 15 bases. Per the germline V gene, CDR1 is LNHDA and CDR2 is SQIVND (reference sequence). The CDR3 spans 15 residues. The CDR3 DNA is TGTGCCAGTACCCCGGCCCTTCCGCTGAACACTGAAGCTTTCTTT. Translating it yields CASTPALPLNTEAFF.

V usage is TRBV2 and J usage is TRBJ2-5; possibly TRBD1 for D (6 bases). CDR1 and CDR2 (germline): SNHLY, FYNNEI. The CDR3 is 13 amino acids. Between the trimmed V and J ends, which lost 4 bases and 2 bases, there was a span of 8 bases. CDR3 residues: CASSGQGQETQYF. The DNA for the CDR3 is TGTGCCAGCAGTGGGCAGGGGCAAGAGACCCAGTACTTC.

The chain recombines TRBV11-2 with TRBJ2-3; the D gene is possibly TRBD2 (7 bases). Per the germline V gene, CDR1 is SGHAT and CDR2 is FQNNGV. This CDR3 has 17 amino acids. V was clipped by 6 bases and J by 5 bases, with 24 bases between them. DNA of the CDR3: TGTGCCAGCAGAACCGTTGGGGGGGGGCCTACCGGAGATACGCAGTATTTT. Protein sequence: CASRTVGGGPTGDTQYF.

The rearrangement links TRBV28 to TRBJ1-2; no reliable D call. Trimming stripped 5 bases from V and 0 bases from J, with 7 bases between. This CDR3 is 13 amino acids long. The germline gives CDR1 MDHEN, CDR2 SYDVKM. CDR3 bases: TGTGCCAGCAGTCTGAGTGCTAACTATGGCTACACCTTC. This encodes CASSLSANYGYTF.

The CDR3 nucleotides read TGTGCCAGCAGGGACGACAGGAGACTCACAGATACGCAGTATTTT. Protein sequence: CASRDDRRLTDTQYF. This chain joins TRBV6-6 and TRBJ2-3; a weak D match, TRBD1 (6 bases). From germline, CDR1 is MNHNY and CDR2 SVGAGI (reference sequence). This CDR3 has 15 residues. V was pared by 6 bases and J by 2 bases, with 15 bases between.

The V and J genes are TRBV6-6 and TRBJ2-5; D is ambiguous. Germline V gene data show CDR1 as MNHNY and CDR2 as SVGAGI (reference sequence). V lost 4 bases, J lost 5 bases, and 5 bases lay in between. The CDR3 loop spans 11 amino acids. The CDR3 DNA reads TGTGCCAGCAGTTCCGTGGAGACCCAGTACTTC. As protein: CASSSVETQYF.

The genes are TRBV7-9 and TRBJ2-2; TRBD1 or TRBD2 may be the D gene (6 bases each). The CDR3 is 16 amino acids. Germline V gene sequence: CDR1 SEHNR, CDR2 FQNEAQ (reference sequence). Trimming stripped 4 bases from V and 0 bases from J, with 12 bases between. The CDR3 sequence is CASSWGASANTGELFF. The CDR3 DNA is TGTGCCAGCAGCTGGGGGGCTAGCGCGAACACCGGGGAGCTGTTTTTT.

This clone was detected once. The chain combines TRBV7-6 with TRBJ1-1; no firm D call. This CDR3 contains 18 residues. From germline, CDR1 is SGHVS and CDR2 FNYEAQ. The V gene lost 1 base and the J gene lost 2 bases, with 20 bases spanning the gap. The CDR3 nucleotides are TGTGCCAGCAGCTTAGTGACGGATAGGCCAGACCGCAACACTGAAGCTTTCTTT. Protein product: CASSLVTDRPDRNTEAFF.